A selection of T cell receptor beta chains follows, all from one sample in a study of human T cells and chemical hapten exposure. TCRdb processed the RACE reads anew with MiXCR; each CDR3 protein has one entry. This sample carries 350,000 or so distinct CDR3 sequences, around 7% of them seen once, and the ten largest clones take approximately 8%. The source was whole blood, collected in connection with sensitization to the hapten diphenylcyclopropenone (DPC). The receptors were gathered from a woman aged 18-30 years with alopecia areata. Some clones in this sample may be carry-over from other donors' samples. Both conserved end residues are part of each CDR3. D genes are given only for firm matches. Only some rows state a clone size, as once, few, many or a class for expanded clones.

v_call	d_call	clone_size	j_call	cdr3_aa	cdr3_nt
TRBV6-4	TRBD2	many	TRBJ2-3	CASSDEPSGGVTQYF	TGTGCCAGCAGTGACGAGCCTAGCGGTGGAGTCACGCAGTATTTT
TRBV4-1	-	-	TRBJ1-2	CASSRAELGGMWANYGYTF	TGCGCCAGCAGCCGGGCTGAACTTGGGGGGATGTGGGCTAACTATGGCTACACCTTC
TRBV6-1	TRBD2	-	TRBJ2-5	CASKGLAGHQETQYF	TGTGCCAGCAAAGGACTAGCGGGGCACCAAGAGACCCAGTACTTC
TRBV2	-	few	TRBJ1-1	CASRGAREAFF	TGTGCCAGCAGAGGGGCCAGAGAAGCTTTCTTT
TRBV20-1	-	few	TRBJ2-3	CSARDPRVGGFADTQYF	TGCAGTGCTAGAGACCCCCGAGTAGGGGGGTTTGCAGATACGCAGTATTTT
TRBV27	-	many	TRBJ2-7	CASSPQSNRFYEQYF	TGTGCCAGCAGTCCCCAGTCAAACCGATTCTACGAGCAGTACTTC
TRBV11-2	TRBD1	few	TRBJ2-1	CASSRRRQGRDNEQFF	TGTGCCAGCAGCCGCCGCCGACAGGGGAGAGACAATGAGCAGTTCTTC
TRBV7-9	TRBD1	many	TRBJ1-1	CASSPGTGVDTEAFF	TGTGCCAGCAGCCCGGGGACAGGGGTTGACACTGAAGCTTTCTTT
TRBV28	TRBD1	few	TRBJ2-3	CATSTGDPDTQYF	TGTGCCACCAGCACAGGGGACCCAGATACGCAGTATTTT
TRBV11-1	-	-	TRBJ2-5	CASSFQGLAQETQYF	TGTGCCAGCAGCTTCCAGGGACTCGCCCAAGAGACCCAGTACTTC
TRBV6-2/TRBV6-3	-	many	TRBJ1-1	CASSYKRGKDTEAFF	TGTGCCAGCAGTTACAAAAGAGGGAAGGACACTGAAGCTTTCTTT
TRBV27	TRBD1	few	TRBJ1-2	CASSPGQGKTVYGYTF	TGTGCCAGCAGTCCAGGACAGGGGAAAACGGTCTATGGCTACACCTTC
TRBV7-2	-	many	TRBJ2-1	CASSSRSTRGQQFF	TGTGCCAGCAGCTCCCGCAGTACTAGGGGACAGCAGTTCTTC
TRBV4-2	-	-	TRBJ1-1	CASSQDGVEGEAFF	TGTGCCAGCAGCCAAGACGGGGTAGAAGGTGAAGCTTTCTTT
TRBV12-3/TRBV12-4	TRBD2	few	TRBJ2-7	CASSLLSGGSYEQYF	TGTGCCAGCAGTTTACTAAGCGGGGGGTCCTACGAGCAGTACTTC
TRBV7-2	-	few	TRBJ2-3	CASSTVATSTDTQYF	TGTGCCAGCAGCACCGTAGCGACTAGCACAGATACGCAGTATTTT
TRBV4-3	-	many	TRBJ1-6	CASSQVYRSNSPLHF	TGCGCCAGCAGCCAAGTTTATCGTTCCAATTCACCCCTCCACTTT
TRBV15	-	-	TRBJ2-2	CATSRSQGVGTGELFF	TGTGCCACCAGCAGAAGTCAGGGTGTGGGCACCGGGGAGCTGTTTTTT
TRBV5-6	-	many	TRBJ2-1	CASSVPGPTGNEQFF	TGTGCCAGCAGCGTGCCGGGACCGACGGGGAATGAGCAGTTCTTC
TRBV6-2/TRBV6-3	-	-	TRBJ1-1	CASSWSQNTEAFF	TGTGCCAGCAGTTGGTCGCAGAACACTGAAGCTTTCTTT
TRBV25-1	-	few	TRBJ2-3	CASSERPLTDTQYF	TGTGCCAGCAGTGAAAGGCCACTCACAGATACGCAGTATTTT
TRBV6-2/TRBV6-3	-	few	TRBJ1-5	CASCRAGVSNQPQHF	TGTGCCAGTTGTCGAGCTGGGGTTAGCAATCAGCCCCAGCATTTT
TRBV20-1	-	few	TRBJ1-2	CSARDIFLNYGYTF	TGCAGTGCTAGAGACATCTTTCTTAACTATGGCTACACCTTC
TRBV3-1	-	few	TRBJ1-1	CASSQGRETEAFF	TGTGCCAGCAGCCAAGGAAGAGAGACTGAAGCTTTCTTT
TRBV6-5	TRBD2	many	TRBJ2-1	CASSRLAGGTYNEQFF	TGTGCCAGCAGCCGACTAGCGGGGGGCACCTACAATGAGCAGTTCTTC
TRBV18	-	-	TRBJ1-1	CASSPLGGMNTEAFF	TGTGCCAGCTCACCACTCGGGGGCATGAACACTGAAGCTTTCTTT
TRBV29-1	-	-	TRBJ1-3	CGVEDTGNTIYF	TGCGGCGTTGAAGATACCGGAAACACCATATATTTT
TRBV6-6	TRBD1	-	TRBJ1-5	CATTRQGNQPQHF	TGTGCCACCACCCGACAGGGGAATCAGCCCCAGCATTTT
TRBV7-9	-	-	TRBJ2-7	CASSSSRGFEQYF	TGTGCCAGCAGCTCTAGCAGGGGATTCGAGCAGTACTTC
TRBV5-1	-	-	TRBJ2-6	CASSSRVGGANVLTF	TGCGCCAGCAGCTCCAGGGTCGGTGGGGCCAACGTCCTGACTTTC
TRBV3-1	-	-	TRBJ2-2	CASSQSKWLGGELFF	TGTGCCAGCAGCCAGAGCAAATGGCTTGGCGGGGAGCTGTTTTTT
TRBV20-1	-	many	TRBJ1-5	CSASAGGRNQPQHF	TGCAGTGCTAGTGCGGGGGGCAGAAATCAGCCCCAGCATTTT
TRBV5-1	TRBD1	-	TRBJ1-1	CASSLRTGKRNTEAFF	TGCGCCAGCAGCTTGAGGACAGGGAAAAGGAACACTGAAGCTTTCTTT
TRBV7-2	TRBD2	few	TRBJ2-3	CATRRASGSTDTQYF	TGTGCCACCCGGAGGGCTAGCGGGTCCACAGATACGCAGTATTTT
TRBV6-5	TRBD1	many	TRBJ1-2	CASSYSPGGASYGYTF	TGTGCCAGCAGTTACTCCCCAGGGGGCGCGTCCTATGGCTACACCTTC
TRBV5-1	-	many	TRBJ2-4	CASSLVDGARDPLAKNIQYF	TGCGCCAGCAGCTTGGTGGACGGGGCGCGCGACCCCCTAGCCAAAAACATTCAGTACTTC
TRBV7-6	-	few	TRBJ2-3	CASSLNFGTDTQYF	TGTGCCAGCAGCTTGAACTTTGGTACAGATACGCAGTATTTT
TRBV12-3/TRBV12-4	-	many	TRBJ1-1	CASSPTPTEAFF	TGTGCCAGCAGTCCGACCCCCACTGAAGCTTTCTTT
TRBV12-3/TRBV12-4	TRBD2	many	TRBJ2-1	CASSFLAGGNNEQFF	TGTGCCAGCAGTTTCCTAGCGGGGGGGAACAATGAGCAGTTCTTC
TRBV14	TRBD2	many	TRBJ2-3	CASSQTAGGTDTQYF	TGTGCCAGCAGCCAAACAGCGGGGGGCACAGATACGCAGTATTTT
TRBV7-2	TRBD2	many	TRBJ2-1	CASSRTIAGSYNEQFF	TGTGCCAGCAGTCGGACAATAGCGGGGAGCTACAATGAGCAGTTCTTC
TRBV9	TRBD1	many	TRBJ2-7	CASSAGQDTEQYF	TGTGCCAGCAGCGCGGGACAGGATACCGAGCAGTACTTC
TRBV10-3	-	few	TRBJ2-3	CAISSGSGTQYF	TGTGCCATCAGTTCTGGGTCAGGTACGCAGTATTTT
TRBV6-2/TRBV6-3	TRBD1	-	TRBJ2-7	CASSPRQGQYEQYF	TGTGCCAGCAGTCCGCGACAGGGTCAATACGAGCAGTACTTC
TRBV20-1	TRBD1	few	TRBJ1-2	CSARDSRDSYGYTF	TGCAGTGCTAGAGATAGCCGGGACAGCTATGGCTACACCTTC
TRBV7-8	TRBD1	-	TRBJ2-3	CASSLVGVTGPSTDTQYF	TGTGCCAGCAGCTTAGTCGGGGTGACAGGGCCTAGCACAGATACGCAGTATTTT
TRBV18	-	many	TRBJ2-5	CASSPEGGETQYF	TGTGCCAGCTCTCCGGAGGGCGGCGAGACCCAGTACTTC
TRBV9	TRBD2	many	TRBJ2-1	CASSVGLAGGRNEQFF	TGTGCCAGCAGCGTCGGACTAGCGGGGGGCCGAAATGAGCAGTTCTTC
TRBV6-1	-	many	TRBJ2-6	CASSEFVGSSGANVLTF	TGTGCCAGCAGTGAATTTGTGGGATCCTCTGGGGCCAACGTCCTGACTTTC
TRBV6-2/TRBV6-3	-	-	TRBJ1-5	CTSRSDGTNQPQHF	TGTACCAGCAGGTCGGACGGGACTAATCAGCCCCAGCATTTT
TRBV29-1	-	few	TRBJ2-1	CSVEDPSAGSYNEQFF	TGCAGCGTTGAAGATCCTAGCGCCGGCTCCTACAATGAGCAGTTCTTC
TRBV29-1	-	many	TRBJ2-1	CSVEGGVVRSLSSYNEQFF	TGCAGCGTTGAAGGGGGGGTCGTGAGATCCCTGAGCTCCTACAATGAGCAGTTCTTC
TRBV7-2	TRBD2	many	TRBJ2-1	CASSLLSSGGAYNEQFF	TGTGCCAGCAGCCTCCTCTCTAGCGGGGGGGCCTACAATGAGCAGTTCTTC